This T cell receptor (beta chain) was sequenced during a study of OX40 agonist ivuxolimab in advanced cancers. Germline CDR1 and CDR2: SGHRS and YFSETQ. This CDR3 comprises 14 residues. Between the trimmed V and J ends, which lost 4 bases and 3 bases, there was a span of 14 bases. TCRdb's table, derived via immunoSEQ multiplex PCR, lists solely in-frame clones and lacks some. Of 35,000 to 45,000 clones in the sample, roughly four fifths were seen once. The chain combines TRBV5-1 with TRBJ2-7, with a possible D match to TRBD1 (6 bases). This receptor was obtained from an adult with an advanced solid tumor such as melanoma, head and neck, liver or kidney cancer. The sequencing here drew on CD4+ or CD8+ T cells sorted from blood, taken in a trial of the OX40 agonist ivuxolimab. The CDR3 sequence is CASSIQYRDYEQYF. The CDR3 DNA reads TGCGCCAGCAGCATACAATACAGGGACTACGAGCAGTACTTC. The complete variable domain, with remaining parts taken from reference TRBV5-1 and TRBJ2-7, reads KAGVTQTPRYLIKTRGQQVTLSCSPISGHRSVSWYQQTPGQGLQFLFEYFSETQRNKGNFPGRFSGRQFSNSRSEMNVSTLELGDSALYLCASSIQYRDYEQYFGPGTRLTVT.